The clone carrying this T cell receptor (beta chain) is a singleton in its sample. The sample is drawn from a study of CD8 T cells in Susac syndrome. The RNA input was 0.5 to 1 ug, and it was reverse transcribed with random hexamers. TCRdb processed the immunoSEQ multiplex PCR reads anew with MiXCR; each CDR3 protein has one entry. The sample has some 130,000 distinct CDR3 sequences; around 80% are singletons. The CDR3 covers 15 residues. V lost 1 base and J 3 bases, leaving 13 bases between the germline ends. Germline-derived CDR1 and CDR2 are SGDLS and YYNGEE. The clonotype comes from a human donor with multiple sclerosis. Sample: CD8+ T cells from PBMCs. The J gene is TRBJ2-5, the V gene TRBV9; possibly TRBD1 or TRBD2 for D (6 bases each). The CDR3 region has the DNA TGTGCCAGCAGCGTAACCGGAGGGGGGAAAGAGACCCAGTACTTC. It translates to CASSVTGGGKETQYF. The whole variable domain, remainder taken from reference TRBV9 and TRBJ2-5, is DSGVTQTPKHLITATGQRVTLRCSPRSGDLSVYWYQQSLDQGLQFLIQYYNGEERAKGNILERFSAQQFPDLHSELNLSSLELGDSALYFCASSVTGGGKETQYFGPGTRLLVL.